This T cell receptor beta chain was recovered during a study of T cell responses to AZD1222 COVID-19 vaccine. Study-level findings and limits: Mostly white British, mostly female donors; authors suggested clonal diversity may be underestimated.

Details on this clone: What it recognizes is unknown.

Trimming removed 2 bases at V and 4 bases at J, with 13 bases between. CDR3 length: 15 residues. Germline CDR1 reads SGDLS; CDR2 reads YYNGEE. Assay used: immunoSEQ multiplex PCR; TCRdb lists only in-frame clones, some missing. The table includes 110,000 to 150,000 clones, 80% to 90% detected once. The sequence was obtained from an adult in good health. The sequences come from peripheral blood, collected on day 0 of AZD1222 vaccination. The gene calls are TRBV9 and TRBJ2-1; D might be TRBD2 (6 bases). The CDR3 sequence is CASSVTGVPYNEQFF. CDR3 DNA sequence: TGTGCCAGCAGCGTTACGGGGGTGCCTTACAATGAGCAGTTCTTC.